What follows describes a single TCR beta chain. Its antigen is currently unknown. These data are taken from a study of cytomegalovirus exposure and HLA in healthy donors. Notes on the study in general: Reports state that TCR beta sequences accurately predicted most subjects' HLA-A and HLA-B alleles. Using the classifier, cytomegalovirus status was reportedly diagnosed with high specificity and sensitivity. Researchers reported that a few CMV-associated chains were confirmed in vitro as CMV antigen-specific. Further analysis was carried out later, and it showed several of the most significant clusters appearing linked to common viral pathogens.

Germline V gene sequence: CDR1 SEHNR, CDR2 FQNEAQ (reference sequence). V was trimmed by 3 bases and J by 5 bases, leaving 8 bases between them. This CDR3 contains 13 residues. PCR primers comprised 60 Vbeta and 13 Jbeta primers. Only in-frame clones appear in the TCRdb table, and some are missing; sequencing was by immunoSEQ multiplex PCR. The sample holds around 190,000 clones; roughly 82% are singletons and the top ten take more than 0.5%. The chain has TRBV7-9 and TRBJ1-3; possible D gene TRBD1, 6 bases. Material: PBMCs. The receptor comes from a woman aged 45-59 years in good health and CMV-seronegative. CDR3 sequence: CASSFWDRNTIYF. The CDR3 DNA sequence: TGTGCCAGCAGCTTCTGGGACAGAAACACCATATATTTT.